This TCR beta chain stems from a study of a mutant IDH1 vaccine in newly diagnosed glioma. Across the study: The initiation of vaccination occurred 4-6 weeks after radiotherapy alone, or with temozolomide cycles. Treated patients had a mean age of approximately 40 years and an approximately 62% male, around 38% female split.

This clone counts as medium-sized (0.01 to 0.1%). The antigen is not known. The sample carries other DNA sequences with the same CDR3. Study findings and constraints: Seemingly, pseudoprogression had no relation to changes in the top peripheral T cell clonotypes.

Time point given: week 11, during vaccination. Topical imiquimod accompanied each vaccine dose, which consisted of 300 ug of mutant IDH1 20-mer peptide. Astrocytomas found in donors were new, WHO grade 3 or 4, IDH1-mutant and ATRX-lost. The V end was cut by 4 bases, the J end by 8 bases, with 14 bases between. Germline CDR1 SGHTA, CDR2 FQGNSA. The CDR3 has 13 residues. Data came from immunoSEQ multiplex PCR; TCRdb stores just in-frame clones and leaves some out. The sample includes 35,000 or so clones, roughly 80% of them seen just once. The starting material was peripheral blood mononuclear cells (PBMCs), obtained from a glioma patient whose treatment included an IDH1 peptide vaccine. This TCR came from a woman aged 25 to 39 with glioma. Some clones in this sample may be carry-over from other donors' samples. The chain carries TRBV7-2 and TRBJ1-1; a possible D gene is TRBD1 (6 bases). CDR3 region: CASSSGGRGEAFF. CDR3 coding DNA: TGTGCCAGCAGCTCCGGGGGCCGGGGAGAAGCTTTCTTT.